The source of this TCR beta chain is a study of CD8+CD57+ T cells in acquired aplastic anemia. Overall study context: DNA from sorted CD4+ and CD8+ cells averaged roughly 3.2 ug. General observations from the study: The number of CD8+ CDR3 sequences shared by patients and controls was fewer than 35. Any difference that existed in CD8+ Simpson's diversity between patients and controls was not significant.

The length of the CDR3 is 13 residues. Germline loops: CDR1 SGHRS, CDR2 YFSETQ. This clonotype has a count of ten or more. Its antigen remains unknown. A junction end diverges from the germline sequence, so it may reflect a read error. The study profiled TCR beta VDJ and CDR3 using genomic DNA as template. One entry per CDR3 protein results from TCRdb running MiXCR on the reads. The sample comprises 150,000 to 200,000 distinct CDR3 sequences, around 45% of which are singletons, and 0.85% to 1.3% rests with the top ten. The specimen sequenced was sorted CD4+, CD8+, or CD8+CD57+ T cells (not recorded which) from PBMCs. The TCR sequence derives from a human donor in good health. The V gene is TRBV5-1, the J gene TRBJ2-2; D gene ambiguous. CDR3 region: CASSLAEAGELFF. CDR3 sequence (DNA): TGTGCCAGCAGCTTAGCCGAGGCCGGGGAGCTGTTTTTT.